A single sample gave rise to the 17 T cell receptor beta chains below, sequenced in a study of blood T cell repertoires in COVID-19. Here immunoSEQ multiplex PCR was the method, and the copy in TCRdb shows in-frame clones only, minus some. The data hold about 170,000 clones, with about 83% observed a single time. The sample comprised peripheral blood. The receptors derive from a woman aged 70-85 years who had recovered from COVID-19.

The chain couples TRBV5-1 to TRBJ1-1, with D possibly matching TRBD1 (6 bases). The V end lost 7 bases, the J end lost 5 bases, and 15 bases lay between the germline ends. The V gene's germline CDR1 is SGHRS and CDR2 YFSETQ. The CDR3 covers 13 residues. The CDR3 bases are TGCGCCAGCGCCACCGAGGGGGGGACTGAAGCTTTCTTT. It encodes CASATEGGTEAFF.

The count of this clone is one. J is TRBJ2-1 and V is TRBV2; 10 bases agree with TRBD1. V dropped 4 bases and J dropped 13; count of bases not matched to a gene: 4. The CDR3 extends over 12 amino acids. Looked up from germline, CDR1 is SNHLY and CDR2 is FYNNEI. The CDR3 sequence is CASSVDRGIQFF. DNA for the CDR3: TGTGCCAGCAGTGTGGACAGGGGGATACAGTTCTTC.

V usage is TRBV11-2 and J usage is TRBJ1-1; possible D gene TRBD1, 5 bases. The CDR3 has 14 amino acids. Trimming took off 1 base at V and 4 bases at J, with 10 bases between the two ends. The germline gives CDR1 SGHAT, CDR2 FQNNGV. The CDR3 nucleotides read TGTGCCAGCAGCTTAGGGGGGGGGTCCACTGAAGCTTTCTTT. Protein: CASSLGGGSTEAFF.

V and J are TRBV28 and TRBJ1-2; no clear D. Looked up from germline, CDR1 is MDHEN and CDR2 is SYDVKM. V was clipped by 4 bases and J by 4 bases, with 10 bases between them. This CDR3 is 13 amino acids long. CDR3 coding DNA: TGTGCCAGCAGTTCCCCCCCAATCTATGGCTACACCTTC. Translated: CASSSPPIYGYTF.

The chain couples TRBV2 to TRBJ2-4; a weak D match, TRBD2 (6 bases). The CDR3 consists of 15 residues. From germline, CDR1 is SNHLY and CDR2 FYNNEI. Trimming removed 1 base at V and 0 bases at J, with 7 bases between. CDR3 protein: CASSEGEVAKNIQYF. CDR3 nucleotide sequence: TGTGCCAGCAGTGAAGGGGAGGTAGCCAAAAACATTCAGTACTTC.

V and J are TRBV1 and TRBJ2-1; TRBD2 is the table's D call and was not checked against the DNA. TRBV1 is termed a pseudogene. This CDR3 region has 15 residues. Here the CDR3 DNA reads TGCACCAGCAGCCGGCGCGGGAGGGCCGGGGATGAGCAGTTCTTC. This codes for CTSSRRGRAGDEQFF.

J is TRBJ2-3 and V is TRBV24-1; TRBD1 is a possible D gene (5 bases). The CDR3 covers 14 residues. The V gene's germline CDR1 is KGHDR and CDR2 SFDVKD. Trimming took 4 bases from V and 1 from J, leaving 8 bases between them. CDR3 amino acids: CATSDRVGTDTQYF. The CDR3 DNA reads as TGTGCCACCAGTGACAGGGTCGGCACAGATACGCAGTATTTT.

This rearrangement joins TRBV5-4 to TRBJ1-3; 7 bases map to TRBD1. The CDR3 has 19 residues. Germline V gene sequence: CDR1 SGHNT, CDR2 YYREEE (reference sequence). V gave up 0 bases and J gave up 0 bases; unmatched junction bases: 12. The CDR3 region has the DNA TGTGCCAGCAGCTTGGGCCCGACAGGGCCCCTTAGCTCTGGAAACACCATATATTTT. Its protein product is CASSLGPTGPLSSGNTIYF.

The J gene is TRBJ2-5, the V gene TRBV7-3; 7 nucleotides line up with TRBD1. CDR3 size: 16 residues. The germline V gene has CDR1 SGHTA and CDR2 FQGTGA. V shed 1 base, J shed 4 bases, and the junction held 9 bases outside the gene matches. CDR3 loop: CASSLNGRGNRETQYF. The CDR3 DNA follows: TGTGCCAGCAGCTTAAACGGCAGGGGGAATCGAGAGACCCAGTACTTC.

This chain connects TRBV3-1 (or the pseudogene TRBV3-2) to TRBJ2-1; 9 positions agree with TRBD2. Germline assignment: CDR1 LGHDT and CDR2 YNNKEL (reference sequence). This CDR3 is built from 13 residues. V shed 7 bases and J 8 bases; nucleotides not matched to a gene: 6. The CDR3 nucleotides read TGTGCCAGCACCCCGACTAGCGGCCATGAGCAGTTCTTC. Amino acid sequence: CASTPTSGHEQFF.

This rearrangement joins TRBV9 to TRBJ1-1; 7 bases are a match to TRBD1. With V trimmed by 4 bases and J by 1 base, 10 bases remained unmatched. CDR1 and CDR2 (germline): SGDLS, YYNGEE. This CDR3 is 16 amino acids long. The CDR3 sequence: CASSLQAGTENTEAFF. The CDR3 nucleotides are TGTGCCAGCAGCCTACAGGCCGGGACAGAGAACACTGAAGCTTTCTTT.

The chain links TRBV30 to TRBJ1-1; TRBD1 agrees at 8 bases. The CDR3 is 14 residues long. In germline, CDR1 is GTSNPN, CDR2 SVGIG (reference sequence). V lost 1 base to trimming and J lost 7 bases; unmatched junction nucleotides: 8. This CDR3 is CAWSGDRGWFEAFF. In nucleotides, the CDR3 is TGTGCCTGGAGTGGCGACAGGGGATGGTTTGAAGCTTTCTTT.

This clone was recorded once. This sample includes further DNA sequences coding for the same CDR3. This CDR3 is CASSLGAGAGNTIYF. The CDR3 DNA is TGCGCCAGCAGCTTGGGGGCAGGGGCTGGAAACACCATATATTTT. J is TRBJ1-3 and V is TRBV5-1, with D maybe TRBD1 (6 bases). Germline-derived CDR1 and CDR2 are SGHRS and YFSETQ. Trimming removed 0 bases at V and 2 bases at J, with 9 bases between. This CDR3 spans 15 amino acids. Complete variable domain (other parts from reference TRBV5-1 and TRBJ1-3): KAGVTQTPRYLIKTRGQQVTLSCSPISGHRSVSWYQQTPGQGLQFLFEYFSETQRNKGNFPGRFSGRQFSNSRSEMNVSTLELGDSALYLCASSLGAGAGNTIYFGEGSWLTVV.

V and J are TRBV18 and TRBJ2-3; 14 nucleotides agree with TRBD2. V lost 4 bases to trimming and J lost 5 bases; unmatched junction nucleotides: 5. This CDR3 region has 16 residues. CDR1 and CDR2 from the germline V gene are KGHSH and LQKENI. The CDR3 protein is CASSQGTSGRGDTQYF. The CDR3 coding sequence is TGTGCCAGCTCACAAGGGACTAGCGGGAGAGGAGATACGCAGTATTTT. Full variable domain (rest looked up from reference TRBV18 and TRBJ2-3): NAGVMQNPRHLVRRRGQEARLRCSPMKGHSHVYWYRQLPEEGLKFMVYLQKENIIDESGMPKERFSAEFPKEGPSILRIQQVVRGDSAAYFCASSQGTSGRGDTQYFGPGTRLTVL.

This chain joins TRBV16 and TRBJ1-4; D unclear. This CDR3 region has 14 residues. Looked up from germline, CDR1 is KGHSY and CDR2 is FQNENV. Trimming took 7 bases from V and 3 from J, leaving 12 bases between them. The CDR3 protein is CASTQVAANEKLFF. The DNA of the CDR3 is TGTGCCAGCACCCAGGTGGCCGCTAATGAAAAACTGTTTTTT.

This clone was observed a handful of times. The rearrangement uses TRBV4-1 and TRBJ2-1; 11 nucleotides line up with TRBD2. The germline V gene encodes CDR1 MGHRA and CDR2 YSYEKL. The CDR3 consists of 17 residues. Trimming took 0 bases from V and 6 from J; bases not matched to a gene: 7. The CDR3 nucleotides are TGCGCCAGCAGCCAAGATGGGGGGGGACTAGCGGTCAATGAGCAGTTCTTC. Its translation is CASSQDGGGLAVNEQFF.

V usage is TRBV30 and J usage is TRBJ1-1, with D hard to call. The CDR3 length is 11 residues. Trimming took 0 bases from V and 9 from J, leaving 8 bases between them. CDR1 and CDR2 (germline): GTSNPN, SVGIG (reference sequence). CDR3 DNA sequence: TGTGCCTGGAGTGTACTAACTCAAGCTTTCTTT. Protein: CAWSVLTQAFF.